Each of the 15 T cell receptor beta chains below was sequenced from the same sample in a study of shared clonotypes between healthy human individuals. Data came from immunoSEQ multiplex PCR; TCRdb stores just in-frame clones and leaves some out. The sample lists fewer than 650,000 clones, about 80% occurring once. What was sequenced was PBMCs. The receptors shown here come from a woman aged 40 to 50 in good health. Some clones in this sample may be carry-over from other donors' samples.

The rearrangement joins TRBV5-4 to TRBJ1-1; TRBD1 aligns across 7 bases. CDR1 is SGHNT, CDR2 YYREEE, per germline (reference sequence). This CDR3 region has 13 residues. The ends lost 0 bases at V and 7 bases at J; junction bases unmatched: 3. CDR3 nucleotide sequence: TGTGCCAGCAGCTTGGACCGGGACAGTGAAGCTTTCTTT. Its protein product is CASSLDRDSEAFF.

The chain uses TRBV7-9 and TRBJ1-2; no firm D call. The CDR3 is 13 amino acids. Germline loops: CDR1 SEHNR, CDR2 FQNEAQ (reference sequence). V was shortened by 1 base and J by 5 bases, with 8 bases between the two germline ends. The CDR3 is CASSLGPTYGYTF. For the CDR3, the DNA is TGTGCCAGCAGCTTAGGACCCACATATGGCTACACCTTC.

The chain couples TRBV4-1 to TRBJ2-3; D is perhaps TRBD2 (5 bases). Germline V gives CDR1 MGHRA, CDR2 YSYEKL. The CDR3 totals 14 residues. V shed 0 bases and J shed 4 bases, with 8 bases lying between them. The CDR3 protein is CASSQDLGADTQYF. For the CDR3, the DNA is TGCGCCAGCAGCCAAGATTTGGGAGCAGATACGCAGTATTTT.

In its sample, this clone was seen once. The chain employs TRBV7-9 and TRBJ2-7; 9 bases agree with TRBD1. The V gene's germline CDR1 is SEHNR and CDR2 FQNEAQ (reference sequence). The CDR3 runs 17 residues. Unmatched junction bases numbered 11, after V lost 2 bases and J lost 3 bases. The CDR3 DNA follows: TGTGCCAGCAGCTTATTAGGGTTGGGGGACAGGGACTACGAGCAGTACTTC. Amino acid sequence: CASSLLGLGDRDYEQYF. Drawing the rest from reference TRBV7-9 and TRBJ2-7, the complete variable domain is DTGVSQNPRHKITKRGQNVTFRCDPISEHNRLYWYRQTLGQGPEFLTYFQNEAQLEKSRLLSDRFSAERPKGSFSTLEIQRTEQGDSAMYLCASSLLGLGDRDYEQYFGPGTRLTVT.

The V call is TRBV18, the J call TRBJ2-5; 7 bases are shared with TRBD1. This CDR3 region has 15 residues. CDR1 is KGHSH, CDR2 LQKENI, per germline. V gave up 0 bases and J gave up 3 bases; unmatched junction bases: 4. As DNA, the CDR3 is TGTGCCAGCTCACCACCGGAAACAGGGGAAGAGACCCAGTACTTC. Residues: CASSPPETGEETQYF.

This chain connects TRBV27 to TRBJ1-1, with 8 bases fitting TRBD1. CDR1 is MNHEY, CDR2 SMNVEV, per germline (reference sequence). CDR3 length: 15 residues. V lost 3 bases, J lost 1 base, and 4 bases stayed unmatched. CDR3 loop: CASSFGQGGNTEAFF. CDR3 bases: TGTGCCAGCAGTTTCGGACAGGGAGGGAACACTGAAGCTTTCTTT.

The rearrangement links TRBV5-6 to TRBJ1-4, with D tentatively TRBD1 (5 bases). Germline assignment: CDR1 SGHDT and CDR2 YYEEEE. Trimming took 3 bases from V and 7 from J, leaving 10 bases between them. This CDR3 spans 13 amino acids. The CDR3 here is CASSSGIGEKLFF. CDR3 bases: TGTGCCAGCAGCTCAGGGATTGGTGAAAAACTGTTTTTT.

The genes are TRBV11-2 and TRBJ2-7; D may correspond to TRBD1 or TRBD2 (6 bases each). V shed 3 bases and J shed 6 bases, with 12 bases lying between them. Germline lookup yields CDR1 SGHAT and CDR2 FQNNGV. The CDR3 length is 13 residues. The CDR3 sequence: CASSLSGAGEQYF. CDR3 bases: TGTGCCAGCAGCTTGTCGGGGGCCGGCGAGCAGTACTTC.

This clone was counted only a few times. V usage is TRBV5-4 and J usage is TRBJ1-2, with D hard to call. Per germline, CDR1 SGHNT and CDR2 YYREEE (reference sequence). Trimming shortened V by 4 bases and J by 4 bases, and 14 bases separated the two germline ends. The CDR3 sequence is 14 residues long. CDR3 nucleotide sequence: TGTGCCAGCAGCGTACCGGACCGGGGCTATGGCTACACCTTC. Its translation is CASSVPDRGYGYTF. The full variable domain, completed using reference TRBV5-4 and TRBJ1-2, is ETGVTQSPTHLIKTRGQQVTLRCSSQSGHNTVSWYQQALGQGPQFIFQYYREEENGRGNFPPRFSGLQFPNYSSELNVNALELDDSALYLCASSVPDRGYGYTFGSGTRLTVV.

The V call is TRBV21-1, the J call TRBJ1-1; TRBD1, the D gene given by the table, was not confirmed from the DNA. TRBV21-1 has pseudogene status. The CDR3 length is 15 residues. CDR3: CASSPPDRLNTEAFF. The CDR3 bases are TGTGCCAGCAGCCCGCCGGACAGGTTGAACACTGAAGCTTTCTTT.

V is TRBV5-1 and J is TRBJ2-7; 10 bases map to TRBD2. Germline-derived CDR1 and CDR2 are SGHRS and YFSETQ. The CDR3 loop spans 19 amino acids. V lost 4 bases, J lost 9 bases, and 25 bases stayed unmatched. The DNA for the CDR3 is TGCGCCAGCAGCGCGGGAAATAATCCTCCGGCTAGCGGGAGAGGGGGGCAGTACTTC. Protein product: CASSAGNNPPASGRGGQYF.

The chain carries TRBV7-2 and TRBJ1-4, with no clear D. This CDR3 has 14 amino acids. The germline V and J ends were trimmed by 3 bases and 0 bases, with 5 bases remaining between them. Germline V gene lookup returns CDR1 SGHTA and CDR2 FQGNSA. The CDR3 loop reads CASSFSPTNEKLFF. As DNA, the CDR3 is TGTGCCAGCAGCTTCAGTCCAACTAATGAAAAACTGTTTTTT.

The chain carries TRBV5-1 and TRBJ2-1, with D unclear. Trimming cost V 2 bases and J 6 bases, with 6 bases left between them. CDR3 length equals 12 residues. From germline, CDR1 is SGHRS and CDR2 YFSETQ. CDR3 coding DNA: TGCGCCAGCAGCTTAATCAGCAATGAGCAGTTCTTC. Residues: CASSLISNEQFF.

This clone was recorded a few times. The rearrangement uses TRBV5-1 and TRBJ2-3, with 7 bases aligning to TRBD2. V shed 0 bases and J 0 bases; nucleotides not matched to a gene: 13. In germline, CDR1 is SGHRS, CDR2 YFSETQ. This CDR3 has 19 amino acids. The CDR3 here is CASSLGGGSDLLSTDTQYF. CDR3 nucleotide sequence: TGCGCCAGCAGCTTGGGAGGCGGGAGCGACCTCCTTAGCACAGATACGCAGTATTTT.

The V call is TRBV28, the J call TRBJ2-5, with TRBD1 as a possible D gene (5 bases). Per the germline V gene, CDR1 is MDHEN and CDR2 is SYDVKM. Deletions cut 7 bases from V and 5 bases from J, with 17 bases between. The CDR3 has 14 residues. The CDR3 coding sequence is TGTGCCAGCAACCCAGACAGACCTCGCGAGACCCAGTACTTC. It encodes CASNPDRPRETQYF.